Below, one T cell receptor (beta chain) is given with its context. The data originate from a study of blood T cell repertoires in COVID-19. Study overall: T cells, B-cell-depleted T cells, or PBMCs supplied cDNA or gDNA.

Per germline, CDR1 SGHTA and CDR2 FQGNSA. The CDR3 sequence is 17 residues long. V was clipped by 4 bases and J by 4 bases; unmatched bases: 11. Source study methods: The assay estimated nucleated cells by amplifying reference gene primers. The data were produced by immunoSEQ multiplex PCR, yet TCRdb's version contains in-frame clones alone and is incomplete. The V and J calls and the clone size are those of that table, but D and trimming were determined from the DNA. The data hold 150,000 or so clones, with roughly four fifths observed a single time. The sequencing input was peripheral blood. The V gene is TRBV7-2, the J gene TRBJ2-3, with 10 positions matching TRBD1. The sequence derives from a human donor in a cohort sampled during active COVID-19. The CDR3 is CASSSLDRGLPADTQYF. CDR3 bases: TGTGCCAGCAGCTCACTCGACAGGGGGCTTCCGGCAGATACGCAGTATTTT.